The 27 T cell receptor beta chains below all came from one sample that was sequenced in a study of T-cell memory formation after mild COVID-19. MiXCR, run by TCRdb on the 5' RACE reads, gives a single entry per CDR3 protein. Among about 150,000 distinct CDR3 sequences listed, roughly 15% were seen once. The sequencing sample was made of PBMCs or a T cell subset sorted from them (not recorded which). Every receptor here comes from an adult woman who had mild COVID-19 (a few samples of this study predate the infection). Cell type and time point are not known.

The J gene is TRBJ2-7, the V gene TRBV19, with D maybe TRBD1 (5 bases). Germline V CDR1 and CDR2: LNHDA, SQIVND (reference sequence). The ends were cut back, 5 bases at V and 3 bases at J, with 14 bases in the middle. This CDR3 is 14 amino acids long. The CDR3 coding sequence is TGTGCCAGTAGTCTGGTCCAGGGCAACTACGAGCAGTACTTC. Its translation: CASSLVQGNYEQYF. Full variable domain (outside the CDR3, taken from reference TRBV19 and TRBJ2-7): DGGITQSPKYLFRKEGQNVTLSCEQNLNHDAMYWYRQDPGQGLRLIYYSQIVNDFQKGDIAEGYSVSREKKESFPLTVTSAQKNPTAFYLCASSLVQGNYEQYFGPGTRLTVT.

This clonotype occurred once. The CDR3 DNA is TGTGCCAGCAGCGTAGCGGGGGGGCAGACGAATGAGCAGTTCTTC. This translates into CASSVAGGQTNEQFF. This chain connects TRBV9 to TRBJ2-1, with TRBD2 identical over 8 bases. Germline CDR1 and CDR2: SGDLS and YYNGEE. The junction had 6 bases not matched to a gene; V was cut back by 0 bases and J by 7 bases. This CDR3 has 15 residues.

This chain links TRBV3-1 with TRBJ2-7; the match to TRBD1 covers 11 bases. This CDR3 has 15 residues. Germline V gene lookup returns CDR1 LGHDT and CDR2 YNNKEL (reference sequence). The ends lost 4 bases at V and 2 bases at J; junction bases unmatched: 4. In DNA form, the CDR3 reads TGTGCCAGCAGCCGGGGACAGGGGGGAACCTACGAGCAGTACTTC. Amino acid sequence: CASSRGQGGTYEQYF.

CDR3 nucleotide sequence: TGCAGTGCTCTAGGGGAGTACTACGAGCAGTACTTC. It encodes CSALGEYYEQYF. This sequence joins TRBV20-1 and TRBJ2-7, with D perhaps assigned TRBD1 or TRBD2 (5 bases each). The CDR3 spans 12 residues. Trimming pared 5 bases from V and 3 bases from J, leaving 11 bases between. Germline V gene sequence: CDR1 DFQATT, CDR2 SNEGSKA (reference sequence).

The CDR3 loop reads CASSYTQQGFEQFF. The CDR3 DNA is TGTGCCAGCAGTTACACACAACAGGGTTTTGAGCAGTTCTTC. The J gene is TRBJ2-1, the V gene TRBV6-5; perhaps TRBD1 as D (6 bases). This CDR3 comprises 14 residues. V was trimmed by 2 bases and J by 9 bases, leaving 14 bases between them. Germline values: CDR1 MNHEY, CDR2 SVGAGI.

Ten or more counts support this clonotype. The chain is built from TRBV27 and TRBJ2-1; maybe TRBD2 (6 bases). Deletions cut 8 bases from V and 4 bases from J, with 12 bases between. Germline V gene data show CDR1 as MNHEY and CDR2 as SMNVEV (reference sequence). This CDR3 contains 13 residues. The CDR3, as DNA: TGTGCCAGCGGCGGGGTCCCATACAATGAGCAGTTCTTC. It codes for CASGGVPYNEQFF.

This clonotype was recorded a few times. At one end, the junction sequence differs from germline, possibly due to a read error. The V and J genes are TRBV5-5 and TRBJ2-1; 11 bases are a match to TRBD2. The CDR3 consists of 17 residues. CDR1 is SGHKS and CDR2 is YYEKEE in the germline V gene (reference sequence). CDR3 region: CASSLPATSGKGDEEFF. CDR3 sequence (DNA): TGTGCCAGCAGCTTGCCGGCGACTAGCGGGAAAGGAGATGAGGAGTTCTTC. Combining the CDR3 with reference TRBV5-5 and TRBJ2-1 gives the whole variable domain DAGVTQSPTHLIKTRGQQVTLRCSPISGHKSVSWYQQVLGQGPQFIFQYYEKEERGRGNFPDRFSARQFPNYSSELNVNALLLGDSALYLCASSLPATSGKGDEEFFGPGTRLTVL.

The gene calls are TRBV11-2 and TRBJ1-3; D remains ambiguous. The CDR3 covers 18 residues. Germline loops: CDR1 SGHAT, CDR2 FQNNGV. The V and J ends lost 0 bases and 0 bases respectively, with 15 bases between them. CDR3 DNA sequence: TGTGCCAGCAGCTTAGACAGAATAAACTCCCTCTCTGGAAACACCATATATTTT. Protein: CASSLDRINSLSGNTIYF. The full variable domain, rest sourced from reference TRBV11-2 and TRBJ1-3, is EAGVAQSPRYKIIEKRQSVAFWCNPISGHATLYWYQQILGQGPKLLIQFQNNGVVDDSQLPKDRFSAERLKGVDSTLKIQPAKLEDSAVYLCASSLDRINSLSGNTIYFGEGSWLTVV.

This clonotype has just a few counts. The chain recombines TRBV11-3 with TRBJ2-1; D gene uncertain. Trimming took 6 bases from V and 4 from J, leaving 16 bases between them. This CDR3 region has 15 residues. CDR1 is SGHNT and CDR2 is YENEEA in the germline V gene. CDR3 loop: CASSKGLKRYNEQFF. In nucleotides, the CDR3 is TGTGCCAGCAGTAAGGGCCTCAAGCGATACAATGAGCAGTTCTTC.

This clonotype turned up a few times. V is TRBV7-2 and J is TRBJ2-6, with D unresolved. The V gene's germline CDR1 is SGHTA and CDR2 FQGNSA. The germline V and J ends were trimmed by 7 bases and 0 bases, with 1 base remaining between them. The CDR3 has 12 residues. CDR3 DNA sequence: TGTGCCAGCAACTCTGGGGCCAACGTCCTGACTTTC. Protein sequence: CASNSGANVLTF.

This sequence joins TRBV7-9 and TRBJ2-1; 10 bases map to TRBD2. Germline V gene sequence: CDR1 SEHNR, CDR2 FQNEAQ (reference sequence). The CDR3 is 15 residues long. Trimming removed 2 bases from V and 5 bases from J; junction bases left unmatched: 3. The CDR3 loop is CASSLPSGRNNEQFF. CDR3 DNA sequence: TGTGCCAGCAGCTTACCTAGCGGGAGAAACAATGAGCAGTTCTTC.

Concerning this clonotype itself: Germline and junction disagree at one end, which may indicate a read error. The gene calls are TRBV24-1 and TRBJ2-2, with 9 positions matching TRBD1. The length of the CDR3 is 17 residues. Per germline, CDR1 KGHDR and CDR2 SFDVKD. CDR3 region: CATSDGQGRWNTWELFF. In nucleotides, the CDR3 is TGTGCCACCAGTGATGGACAGGGGAGGTGGAACACCTGGGAGCTGTTTTTT.

This clonotype was seen more than once but under ten times. CDR3 sequence: CASSPNGGGLAEAFF. The CDR3 DNA reads as TGCGCCAGCAGCCCAAATGGCGGGGGACTCGCTGAAGCTTTCTTT. The chain recombines TRBV5-1 with TRBJ1-1, with a tentative D call TRBD1 (5 bases). V lost 4 bases, J lost 6 bases, and 19 bases lay in between. The CDR3 length is 15 residues. Germline CDR1 reads SGHRS; CDR2 reads YFSETQ.

This rearrangement joins TRBV5-1 to TRBJ2-2; D gene uncertain. Germline CDR1 is SGHRS and CDR2 is YFSETQ. V was shortened by 2 bases and J by 7 bases, with 3 bases between the two germline ends. The CDR3 contains 11 residues. The CDR3 protein is CASSFNGELFF. The CDR3 DNA sequence: TGCGCCAGCAGCTTCAACGGGGAGCTGTTTTTT.

The chain links TRBV6-1 to TRBJ2-5; 10 bases line up with TRBD1. V trimming: 0 bases; J trimming: 4 bases; junction bases outside the gene matches: 2. The CDR3 is 15 amino acids. Germline V lookup: CDR1 MNHNS, CDR2 SASEGT. The CDR3 protein is CASSEATGGPETQYF. The CDR3 DNA reads TGTGCCAGCAGTGAAGCGACAGGGGGCCCAGAGACCCAGTACTTC.

This clonotype was counted only a few times. The rearrangement uses TRBV27 and TRBJ2-7, with D tentatively TRBD2 (6 bases). V dropped 5 bases and J dropped 2 bases, with 16 bases sitting between them. This CDR3 has 15 residues. Germline assignment: CDR1 MNHEY and CDR2 SMNVEV (reference sequence). The CDR3 region is CASSPGVGVAYEQYF. CDR3 bases: TGTGCCAGCAGTCCGGGGGTGGGAGTCGCCTACGAGCAGTACTTC.

This clonotype was counted only a few times. This sequence joins TRBV12-3 or TRBV12-4 and TRBJ2-6; D may match TRBD1 or TRBD2 (6 bases each). V dropped 3 bases and J dropped 1 base, with 10 bases sitting between them. CDR3 length: 16 amino acids. This CDR3 reads CASSLRGASGANVLTF. The CDR3 region has the DNA TGTGCCAGCAGTTTGAGGGGGGCTTCTGGGGCCAACGTCCTGACTTTC.

V is TRBV19 and J is TRBJ2-1, with 8 bases matching TRBD2. The CDR3 sequence is 15 residues long. CDR1 is LNHDA and CDR2 is SQIVND in the germline V gene (reference sequence). V lost 5 bases to trimming and J lost 3 bases; unmatched junction nucleotides: 6. The DNA for the CDR3 is TGTGCCAGTAGTCAGGGGAGCGGGGGCTACAATGAGCAGTTCTTC. It is translated as CASSQGSGGYNEQFF.

The chain joins TRBV4-1 to TRBJ2-7; D tentatively reads TRBD1 or TRBD2 (5 bases each). The V gene's germline CDR1 is MGHRA and CDR2 YSYEKL. V was cut by 1 base and J by 1 base, with 8 bases left in between. This CDR3 has 14 residues. The CDR3 loop reads CASSQGGVSYEQYF. CDR3 nucleotide sequence: TGCGCCAGCAGCCAAGGAGGGGTTTCCTACGAGCAGTACTTC.

In this sample, this clonotype turned up many times. The chain employs TRBV5-6 and TRBJ2-7; possibly TRBD1 for D (6 bases). The germline V gene encodes CDR1 SGHDT and CDR2 YYEEEE. V lost 0 bases, J lost 7 bases, and 11 bases lay in between. The CDR3 is 13 residues long. CDR3 DNA sequence: TGTGCCAGCAGCTTGGAGAGGGGGTGGGAGCAGTACTTC. It specifies CASSLERGWEQYF.

This clonotype has only a few counts. The chain has TRBV6-5 and TRBJ1-6; the D gene is possibly TRBD1 (6 bases). The V end was cut by 6 bases, the J end by 0 bases, with 12 bases between. Germline V gene lookup returns CDR1 MNHEY and CDR2 SVGAGI. This CDR3 has 16 amino acids. CDR3 in amino acids: CASSYGQPSYNSPLHF. DNA of the CDR3: TGTGCCAGCAGCTATGGACAGCCCTCCTATAATTCACCCCTCCACTTT.

In nucleotides, the CDR3 is TGTGCCAGTAGTTCACAGGCGAACACCGGGGAGCTGTTTTTT. Its protein is CASSSQANTGELFF. The rearrangement joins TRBV19 to TRBJ2-2, with D perhaps matching TRBD1 (5 bases). Trimming stripped 5 bases from V and 0 bases from J, with 7 bases between. Germline CDR1 is LNHDA and CDR2 is SQIVND (reference sequence). The CDR3 is made up of 14 amino acids.

This clonotype was seen more than once but under ten times. The genes are TRBV7-9 and TRBJ1-2; unclear D gene. Per germline, CDR1 SEHNR and CDR2 FQNEAQ (reference sequence). V lost 2 bases and J lost 8, with 9 bases in between. The CDR3 sequence is 12 residues long. Here the CDR3 reads CASSLRRVGYTF. The CDR3 coding sequence is TGTGCCAGCAGCTTAAGGAGGGTCGGCTACACCTTC.

J is TRBJ1-3 and V is TRBV12-3 or TRBV12-4; no clear D. Trimming shortened V by 6 bases and J by 4 bases, and 10 bases separated the two germline ends. The CDR3 sequence is 13 residues long. The CDR3 here is CASSLIRGNTIYF. DNA of the CDR3: TGTGCCAGCAGCTTGATTAGGGGAAACACCATATATTTT.

This clonotype was recorded a few times. This chain joins TRBV18 and TRBJ1-6; D is uncertain. V dropped 3 bases and J dropped 1 base, with 10 bases sitting between them. Germline-derived CDR1 and CDR2 are KGHSH and LQKENI. This CDR3 is 16 amino acids long. The CDR3 is CASSPTALSYNSPLHF. CDR3 bases: TGTGCCAGCTCACCCACAGCTTTATCCTATAATTCACCCCTCCACTTT.

The chain combines TRBV5-4 with TRBJ2-4; D is unresolved. The CDR3 spans 11 residues. Germline CDR1 is SGHNT and CDR2 is YYREEE (reference sequence). Trimming pared 2 bases from V and 13 bases from J, leaving 10 bases between. CDR3 sequence reads: CASSFEPPQYF. DNA of the CDR3: TGTGCCAGCAGCTTCGAACCACCACAGTACTTC.

The chain joins TRBV6-6 to TRBJ2-7, with D tentatively TRBD1 or TRBD2 (6 bases each). The germline CDR1 and CDR2 sequences are MNHNY and SVGAGI (reference sequence). The CDR3 loop spans 15 amino acids. Trimming took off 3 bases at V and 4 bases at J, with 16 bases between the two ends. The CDR3 nucleotides read TGTGCCAGCAGTTATCGGGGGCGAGGAGGTTACGAGCAGTACTTC. This translates into CASSYRGRGGYEQYF.